These 26 T cell receptor beta chains share one sample of origin, sequenced in a study of CXCR3-negative and CXCR3-positive naive CD8 T cells. Via 5' RACE with UMI labels, TRB cDNA libraries were prepared. TCRdb reprocessed the 5' RACE reads and keeps a single row for each CDR3 protein, giving no DNA. The sample data list some 130,000 distinct CDR3 sequences. Sequences were obtained from naive CXCR3- CD8+ T cells from blood. Subset denoted: CD45RO-CCR7+CD27+CD95- naive CD8+ T cells lacking CXCR3 (TNR3-). The receptors shown here come from a human donor in good health. Some clones in this sample may be carry-over from other donors' samples.

The chain links TRBV7-9 to TRBJ1-6; the TCRdb D gene call, TRBD1, has no DNA to confirm it. Germline V lookup: CDR1 SEHNR, CDR2 FQNEAQ (reference sequence). The CDR3 covers 14 residues. The CDR3 protein is CASSEGDPTSPLHF.

The V call is TRBV15, the J call TRBJ2-7; there is no DNA to check the TCRdb D call of TRBD2. Per germline, CDR1 LNHNV and CDR2 YYDKDF (reference sequence). This CDR3 is 15 amino acids long. CDR3 loop: CATSRGVDSSYEQYF.

The V call is TRBV11-2, the J call TRBJ1-4. This CDR3 spans 15 amino acids. Per the germline V gene, CDR1 is SGHAT and CDR2 is FQNNGV. The CDR3 region is CASSSSDGLNEKLFF. Complete variable domain (other parts from reference TRBV11-2 and TRBJ1-4): EAGVAQSPRYKIIEKRQSVAFWCNPISGHATLYWYQQILGQGPKLLIQFQNNGVVDDSQLPKDRFSAERLKGVDSTLKIQPAKLEDSAVYLCASSSSDGLNEKLFFGSGTQLSVL.

The chain carries TRBV11-3 and TRBJ2-1; TCRdb's assignment of TRBD1 cannot be checked, as there is no DNA. CDR3 size: 14 residues. Germline V gene lookup returns CDR1 SGHNT and CDR2 YENEEA. CDR3 residues: CASSPLLGGREQFF. The entire variable domain, with the rest obtained from reference TRBV11-3 and TRBJ2-1, is as follows: EAGVVQSPRYKIIEKKQPVAFWCNPISGHNTLYWYLQNLGQGPELLIRYENEEAVDDSQLPKDRFSAERLKGVDSTLKIQPAELGDSAVYLCASSPLLGGREQFFGPGTRLTVL.

V and J are TRBV6-6 and TRBJ1-2; the D call from TCRdb, TRBD1, cannot be confirmed without DNA. The V gene's germline CDR1 is MNHNY and CDR2 SVGAGI (reference sequence). The CDR3 consists of 15 residues. This chain's CDR3 is CASSYSAATKGGYTF.

The genes are TRBV7-9 and TRBJ1-1. In germline, CDR1 is SEHNR, CDR2 FQNEAQ (reference sequence). The CDR3 contains 14 residues. This chain's CDR3 is CASSLVARNTEAFF. Together with reference TRBV7-9 and TRBJ1-1, the CDR3 gives the full variable domain: DTGVSQNPRHKITKRGQNVTFRCDPISEHNRLYWYRQTLGQGPEFLTYFQNEAQLEKSRLLSDRFSAERPKGSFSTLEIQRTEQGDSAMYLCASSLVARNTEAFFGQGTRLTVV.

The chain links TRBV28 to TRBJ2-2. Germline V CDR1 and CDR2: MDHEN, SYDVKM. The CDR3 extends over 14 amino acids. The CDR3 region is CASRPDTYTGELFF.

The chain has TRBV9 and TRBJ1-5. Germline CDR1 is SGDLS and CDR2 is YYNGEE. CDR3 length: 15 residues. CDR3 loop: CASSVGGEAGQPQHF.

CDR3 residues: CASRGYGQQETQYF. The chain combines TRBV27 with TRBJ2-5; the D call of TRBD1 rests on TCRdb alone, since no DNA is present to check it. Looked up from germline, CDR1 is MNHEY and CDR2 is SMNVEV (reference sequence). The CDR3 runs to 14 residues.

The chain has TRBV10-2 and TRBJ1-1; TCRdb reports TRBD1, a call that lacks DNA to check it against. Per the germline V gene, CDR1 is WSHSY and CDR2 is SAAADI. The CDR3 is 12 amino acids. This CDR3 reads CASTRAYTEAFF.

The rearrangement links TRBV7-3 to TRBJ1-2; TCRdb's D call of TRBD1 is untestable without DNA. The CDR3 consists of 16 residues. Germline V CDR1 and CDR2: SGHTA, FQGTGA. The CDR3 spells CASSPDRDSIGYGYTF.

This chain connects TRBV28 to TRBJ2-3. Germline V gene sequence: CDR1 MDHEN, CDR2 SYDVKM. CDR3 length: 11 residues. The CDR3 here is CASSHPDTQYF.

The genes are TRBV28 and TRBJ2-5; TCRdb reports TRBD1, a call that lacks DNA to check it against. The CDR3 is made up of 16 amino acids. Germline V gene lookup returns CDR1 MDHEN and CDR2 SYDVKM. The CDR3 sequence is CASNLKGQGTQETQYF.

The chain employs TRBV29-1 and TRBJ1-4; TCRdb's D call of TRBD1 is untestable without DNA. The CDR3 extends over 14 amino acids. Germline assignment: CDR1 SQVTM and CDR2 ANQGSEA. Here the CDR3 reads CSAKGGGNNEKLFF. Full variable domain (rest looked up from reference TRBV29-1 and TRBJ1-4): SAVISQKPSRDICQRGTSLTIQCQVDSQVTMMFWYRQQPGQSLTLIATANQGSEATYESGFVIDKFPISRPNLTFSTLTVSNMSPEDSSIYLCSAKGGGNNEKLFFGSGTQLSVL.

The rearrangement joins TRBV11-2 to TRBJ2-5; TCRdb outputs TRBD1, but without DNA this stays unchecked. CDR1 and CDR2 (germline): SGHAT, FQNNGV. CDR3 length equals 17 residues. This CDR3 reads CASSLTAWVDSQETQYF.

The chain combines TRBV4-3 with TRBJ1-2; the TCRdb D gene call, TRBD1, has no DNA to confirm it. Germline CDR1 is LGHNA and CDR2 is YSLEER. The CDR3 has 16 amino acids. The CDR3 sequence: CASSQSRQGANYGYTF.

The V call is TRBV12-3 or TRBV12-4, the J call TRBJ2-1; TCRdb names TRBD2, which stays unverified in the absence of DNA. This CDR3 is 14 amino acids long. This chain's CDR3 is CASRSGLLTNEQFF.

V is TRBV5-5 and J is TRBJ1-5; TCRdb names TRBD1, which stays unverified in the absence of DNA. Germline CDR1 reads SGHKS; CDR2 reads YYEKEE (reference sequence). CDR3 length equals 14 residues. CDR3: CASSLGQGAQPQHF.

V and J are TRBV7-8 and TRBJ1-5; lacking DNA, the TRBD1 call made by TCRdb goes unchecked. Germline CDR1 and CDR2: SGHVS and FQNEAQ. CDR3 length: 14 amino acids. The CDR3 spells CASSFVGGGQPQHF.

The chain is built from TRBV6-5 and TRBJ2-5; TCRdb gives TRBD2 as the D gene, but with no DNA this cannot be confirmed. This CDR3 comprises 14 residues. Germline-derived CDR1 and CDR2 are MNHEY and SVGAGI. CDR3 region: CASRTSANQETQYF.

The chain combines TRBV29-1 with TRBJ2-1. Germline V gene data show CDR1 as SQVTM and CDR2 as ANQGSEA. This CDR3 region has 11 residues. This CDR3 is CSVVEFDEQFF.

The rearrangement links TRBV27 to TRBJ2-1; TCRdb outputs TRBD2, but without DNA this stays unchecked. The CDR3 consists of 15 residues. Germline-derived CDR1 and CDR2 are MNHEY and SMNVEV (reference sequence). This chain's CDR3 is CASSYTSGSFNEQFF.

The V gene is TRBV18, the J gene TRBJ1-5; TCRdb proposes TRBD1, but this gene call is untestable without DNA. The CDR3 has 15 amino acids. CDR1 and CDR2 (germline): KGHSH, LQKENI. The CDR3 loop is CASSPTGMGHQPQHF.

V usage is TRBV9 and J usage is TRBJ2-7. There are 14 residues in the CDR3. The germline CDR1 and CDR2 sequences are SGDLS and YYNGEE. CDR3 amino acids: CASSVSLDGYEQYF.

The chain combines TRBV5-1 with TRBJ2-7; the TRBD2 assignment by TCRdb is unverifiable without DNA. CDR1 is SGHRS, CDR2 YFSETQ, per germline. The CDR3 totals 14 residues. CDR3 in amino acids: CASTDHAGTYEQYF.

The genes are TRBV29-1 and TRBJ1-1. Germline CDR1 is SQVTM and CDR2 is ANQGSEA. This CDR3 comprises 13 residues. CDR3 in amino acids: CSVLVAGRAEAFF.